This passage covers 22 T cell receptor beta chains from one sample sequenced in a study of CXCR3-negative and CXCR3-positive naive CD8 T cells. Which antigens these TCRs recognize remains unknown. Overall study findings and caveats: CXCR3-positive naive cells had more hydrophobic TRB CDR3s than CXCR3-negative naive cells.

The study made its TRB cDNA libraries by 5' RACE, adding UMI labels. TCRdb derives one entry per CDR3 protein from the 5' RACE reads, leaving out DNA. The specimen's table records roughly 120,000 distinct CDR3 sequences. Sequencing used naive CXCR3+ CD8+ T cells from blood. Subset noted: CD45RO-CCR7+CD27+CD95- naive CD8+ T cells expressing CXCR3 (TNR3+). The receptors were gathered from a human donor in good health. Some clones in this sample may be carry-over from other donors' samples.

This chain connects TRBV7-2 to TRBJ2-7; the D gene TCRdb calls, TRBD2, cannot be checked with no DNA. Germline CDR1 and CDR2: SGHTA and FQGNSA. This CDR3 contains 14 residues. Here the CDR3 reads CASSQGLAGGEQYF.

The chain combines TRBV7-9 with TRBJ1-2. The CDR3 length is 14 residues. From germline, CDR1 is SEHNR and CDR2 FQNEAQ (reference sequence). The CDR3 region is CASSLGTHEYGYTF. Looking up the rest from reference TRBV7-9 and TRBJ1-2 gives the full variable domain: DTGVSQNPRHKITKRGQNVTFRCDPISEHNRLYWYRQTLGQGPEFLTYFQNEAQLEKSRLLSDRFSAERPKGSFSTLEIQRTEQGDSAMYLCASSLGTHEYGYTFGSGTRLTVV.

The chain is built from TRBV28 and TRBJ2-3; no DNA is available, so the TRBD1 call from TCRdb remains unchecked. CDR1 and CDR2 from the germline V gene are MDHEN and SYDVKM. This CDR3 has 13 amino acids. CDR3 sequence: CASTGDSTDTQYF. Full variable domain (missing parts from reference TRBV28 and TRBJ2-3): DVKVTQSSRYLVKRTGEKVFLECVQDMDHENMFWYRQDPGLGLRLIYFSYDVKMKEKGDIPEGYSVSREKKERFSLILESASTNQTSMYLCASTGDSTDTQYFGPGTRLTVL.

The chain combines TRBV20-1 with TRBJ2-7; no DNA is available, so the TRBD1 call from TCRdb remains unchecked. The CDR3 extends over 15 amino acids. Germline V gives CDR1 DFQATT, CDR2 SNEGSKA (reference sequence). CDR3 residues: CSASDLDRGLYEQYF.

The chain's CDR3 is CASSPSAGVPGGELFF. The chain joins TRBV7-3 to TRBJ2-2; TCRdb selects TRBD1, and the lack of DNA leaves this call unchecked. Germline CDR1 SGHTA, CDR2 FQGTGA. The CDR3 totals 16 residues.

The J gene is TRBJ1-5, the V gene TRBV7-9; TCRdb's D call, TRBD1, is unchecked because there is no DNA. This CDR3 has 16 amino acids. Germline CDR1 is SEHNR and CDR2 is FQNEAQ (reference sequence). The CDR3 is CASSLWTGRGNQPQHF.

The J gene is TRBJ2-2, the V gene TRBV11-3; the TCRdb call, TRBD2, lacks DNA for checking. Per the germline V gene, CDR1 is SGHNT and CDR2 is YENEEA. The CDR3 consists of 15 residues. CDR3 loop: CASSLGLMNTGELFF.

The chain recombines TRBV7-9 with TRBJ2-2; the D call of TRBD1 rests on TCRdb alone, since no DNA is present to check it. Germline lookup yields CDR1 SEHNR and CDR2 FQNEAQ (reference sequence). The CDR3 loop spans 17 amino acids. CDR3 residues: CASSLPGTGRNTGELFF.

J is TRBJ2-7 and V is TRBV14; TCRdb's D call, TRBD1, is unchecked because there is no DNA. CDR1 and CDR2 (germline): SGHDN, FVKESK. There are 14 residues in the CDR3. The CDR3 here is CASSPTGRSYEQYF.

This rearrangement joins TRBV19 to TRBJ1-6; TCRdb returns TRBD1, unconfirmable since there is no DNA. This CDR3 has 14 amino acids. Germline CDR1 LNHDA, CDR2 SQIVND (reference sequence). The CDR3 is CASSILGDNSPLHF.

The gene calls are TRBV7-2 and TRBJ2-7; TCRdb names TRBD1, which stays unverified in the absence of DNA. Germline values: CDR1 SGHTA, CDR2 FQGNSA. The CDR3 runs to 19 residues. CDR3 region: CASSLLGTGQGPIGGEQYF.

The chain joins TRBV7-2 to TRBJ2-3; the TRBD1 assignment by TCRdb is unverifiable without DNA. In germline, CDR1 is SGHTA, CDR2 FQGNSA. The CDR3 runs 17 residues. The CDR3 reads CASSLVPPPGSEDTQYF.

The chain carries TRBV28 and TRBJ2-1; TCRdb picks TRBD1, but there is no DNA to check that call. CDR3 length equals 14 residues. Germline CDR1 and CDR2: MDHEN and SYDVKM. This CDR3 reads CASSPRPGGNEQFF.

The chain couples TRBV20-1 to TRBJ2-7; TCRdb selects TRBD1, and the lack of DNA leaves this call unchecked. The CDR3 runs to 13 residues. CDR1 is DFQATT, CDR2 SNEGSKA, per germline (reference sequence). CDR3 amino acids: CSASGTAAYEQYF.

The V gene is TRBV7-6, the J gene TRBJ2-7; TCRdb picks TRBD1, but there is no DNA to check that call. CDR3 length: 12 residues. Germline CDR1 SGHVS, CDR2 FNYEAQ. CDR3 protein: CASSLEGHEQYF.

The V gene is TRBV28, the J gene TRBJ1-2. CDR3 length equals 12 residues. Germline CDR1 MDHEN, CDR2 SYDVKM. The CDR3 loop reads CASTLGRGGYTF.

The chain combines TRBV29-1 with TRBJ2-7; TCRdb proposes TRBD1, but this gene call is untestable without DNA. Germline-derived CDR1 and CDR2 are SQVTM and ANQGSEA. The CDR3 is 14 residues long. The CDR3: CSVVSPGQGNEQYF.

This chain uses TRBV28 with TRBJ2-1; absent DNA, TCRdb's TRBD2 call cannot be checked. Germline CDR1 is MDHEN and CDR2 is SYDVKM. The CDR3 totals 13 residues. The CDR3 loop reads CASSWREYNEQFF. The full variable domain, with the rest looked up from reference TRBV28 and TRBJ2-1, is DVKVTQSSRYLVKRTGEKVFLECVQDMDHENMFWYRQDPGLGLRLIYFSYDVKMKEKGDIPEGYSVSREKKERFSLILESASTNQTSMYLCASSWREYNEQFFGPGTRLTVL.

The chain carries TRBV4-1 and TRBJ2-7; TCRdb names TRBD1, which stays unverified in the absence of DNA. The CDR3 runs to 15 residues. From germline, CDR1 is MGHRA and CDR2 YSYEKL. CDR3 sequence: CASSLTGTGTYEQYF.

The rearrangement uses TRBV9 and TRBJ1-6; lacking DNA, the TRBD1 call made by TCRdb goes unchecked. Germline loops: CDR1 SGDLS, CDR2 YYNGEE. CDR3 length: 16 residues. The chain's CDR3 is CASSPPGTGLNSPLHF. The full variable domain, its missing parts supplied by reference TRBV9 and TRBJ1-6, is DSGVTQTPKHLITATGQRVTLRCSPRSGDLSVYWYQQSLDQGLQFLIQYYNGEERAKGNILERFSAQQFPDLHSELNLSSLELGDSALYFCASSPPGTGLNSPLHFGNGTRLTVT.

This chain's CDR3 is CAWSVDSFGPQHF. This rearrangement joins TRBV30 to TRBJ1-5. The length of the CDR3 is 13 residues. The germline gives CDR1 GTSNPN, CDR2 SVGIG (reference sequence).

The chain recombines TRBV28 with TRBJ2-4; without DNA, the TCRdb call of TRBD2 cannot be checked. CDR3 length: 17 residues. Germline CDR1 reads MDHEN; CDR2 reads SYDVKM. This CDR3 is CASSLIAGILAKNIQYF.